These T cell receptor beta chains were read from a single sample in a study of blood T cell repertoires in COVID-19. Assay: immunoSEQ multiplex PCR; the TCRdb copy retains only in-frame clones and omits some. The profile shows 120,000 to 150,000 clones, about nine tenths of them singletons. What was sequenced was peripheral blood. Receptors originate from a human donor in a cohort sampled during active COVID-19. Each CDR3 is given with its conserved first and last residue. A D gene is named only where the DNA matches it firmly. The listing skips clone size in some rows; elsewhere it reads once, few, many or a size class.

j_call clone_size d_call v_call cdr3_aa cdr3_nt
TRBJ2-5 - - TRBV28 CASSLSGSDLLYLGETQYF TGTGCCAGCAGTTTATCAGGCTCCGACCTATTATACCTCGGAGAGACCCAGTACTTC
TRBJ2-7 - - TRBV5-4 CASSLVHGYEQYF TGTGCCAGCAGCTTGGTACATGGTTACGAGCAGTACTTC
TRBJ2-3 - - TRBV6-2/TRBV6-3 CASSYSGRGPTDTQYF TGTGCCAGCAGTTACTCGGGTAGGGGCCCCACAGATACGCAGTATTTT
TRBJ2-3 many - TRBV7-9 CASRPGLSTDTQYF TGTGCCAGCAGGCCGGGACTTAGCACAGATACGCAGTATTTT
TRBJ1-1 - - TRBV5-6 CASSLAGALVGTFF TGTGCCAGCAGCTTGGCAGGGGCGCTGGTGGGGACTTTCTTT
TRBJ1-5 - - TRBV11-2 CASSAGQYSNQPQHF TGTGCCAGCAGCGCTGGGCAGTATAGCAATCAGCCCCAGCATTTT
TRBJ2-1 once TRBD2 TRBV9 CASSGGLAGSYNEQFF TGTGCCAGCAGCGGTGGACTAGCGGGGTCATACAATGAGCAGTTCTTC
TRBJ2-3 - - TRBV21-1 CASILGDRDRAATDTQYF TGTGCCAGTATCCTGGGGGACAGGGATCGTGCTGCCACAGATACGCAGTATTTT
TRBJ1-5 - - TRBV28 CASSLTRRLNQPQHF TGTGCCAGCAGTTTAACGAGACGACTCAATCAGCCCCAGCATTTT
TRBJ2-1 - TRBD2 TRBV12-3/TRBV12-4 CASGGGLYNEQFF TGTGCCAGCGGCGGGGGTCTATACAATGAGCAGTTCTTC
TRBJ2-7 - TRBD1 TRBV29-1 CSVDRGQKQYF TGCAGCGTCGACAGGGGGCAGAAGCAGTACTTC
TRBJ2-4 - TRBD2 TRBV19 CASRGLAVIQYF TGTGCCAGTAGGGGACTAGCGGTTATTCAGTACTTC
TRBJ2-7 - TRBD1 TRBV19 CASSSQGAYEQYF TGTGCCAGTAGTTCTCAGGGGGCCTACGAGCAGTACTTC
TRBJ2-6 - TRBD1 TRBV18 CASSRRGTGMLGANVLTF TGTGCCAGCTCACGACGAGGGACAGGAATGTTGGGGGCCAACGTCCTGACTTTC
TRBJ2-2 - - TRBV6-5 CASSWSTRSTGELFF TGTGCCAGCAGTTGGTCGACTCGATCCACCGGGGAGCTGTTTTTT
TRBJ2-1 - TRBD2 TRBV2 CASSKLAGGPSEQFF TGTGCCAGCAGTAAATTAGCGGGAGGGCCCAGTGAGCAGTTCTTC
TRBJ2-1 - TRBD2 TRBV4-3 CASSQLGAGGGSSYNEQFF TGCGCCAGCAGCCAGTTAGGGGCGGGAGGGGGGAGCTCCTACAATGAGCAGTTCTTC
TRBJ2-7 - TRBD1 TRBV7-3 CASSLGGTGPYEQYF TGTGCCAGCAGCTTAGGAGGGACAGGGCCATACGAGCAGTACTTC
TRBJ2-3 - - TRBV10-3 CAISESGGGTDTQYF TGTGCCATCAGTGAGTCGGGCGGGGGCACAGATACGCAGTATTTT
TRBJ2-1 - - TRBV7-9 CASSLVAPPNEQFF TGTGCCAGCAGCTTAGTAGCTCCCCCTAATGAGCAGTTCTTC
TRBJ2-1 - - TRBV10-1 CASSPGRGVGYNEQFF TGCGCCAGCAGCCCCGGTCGGGGAGTAGGCTACAATGAGCAGTTCTTC
TRBJ2-3 few TRBD2 TRBV10-3 CAISEGVAGGQDTQYF TGTGCCATCAGTGAGGGGGTAGCGGGGGGGCAAGATACGCAGTATTTT
TRBJ2-2 - - TRBV5-1 CASSLASGQLTGELFF TGCGCCAGCAGCTTGGCGAGCGGGCAACTGACCGGGGAGCTGTTTTTT
TRBJ1-6 - TRBD1 TRBV13 CASSKGQGVYNSPLHF TGTGCCAGCAGCAAGGGACAGGGAGTTTATAATTCACCCCTCCACTTT
TRBJ2-5 - TRBD2 TRBV7-9 CASSPQGTSGARETQYF TGTGCCAGCAGCCCCCAAGGGACTAGCGGGGCCCGAGAGACCCAGTACTTC
TRBJ2-1 - TRBD2 TRBV27 CASSEKRGNEQFF TGTGCCAGCAGTGAAAAGCGGGGCAATGAGCAGTTCTTC
TRBJ2-5 - - TRBV4-2 CASSLRVQETQYF TGTGCCAGCAGCCTCAGGGTTCAAGAGACCCAGTACTTC
TRBJ1-2 - - TRBV18 CASSPLTAYSYGYTF TGTGCCAGCTCACCTTTGACAGCTTACTCTTATGGCTACACCTTC
TRBJ2-7 - - TRBV28 CASSSEDTAYEQYF TGTGCCAGCAGCTCAGAGGACACAGCCTACGAGCAGTACTTC
TRBJ1-1 - TRBD1 TRBV7-9 CASSSNRGLNTEAFF TGTGCCAGCAGCTCAAACAGGGGCTTGAACACTGAAGCTTTCTTT
TRBJ2-7 - TRBD2 TRBV7-9 CASSLGSGGSAHEQYF TGTGCCAGCAGCTTAGGTTCTGGCGGGAGTGCCCACGAGCAGTACTTC
TRBJ2-2 - TRBD2 TRBV7-3 CASSLFFGERGDTGELFF TGTGCCAGCAGCTTATTCTTCGGGGAGCGGGGCGACACCGGGGAGCTGTTTTTT
TRBJ1-4 - - TRBV24-1 CATSDLQNEKLFF TGTGCCACCAGTGATTTACAGAATGAAAAACTGTTTTTT
TRBJ1-1 - - TRBV27 CASLQRGMNTEAFF TGTGCCAGCCTCCAAAGGGGCATGAACACTGAAGCTTTCTTT
TRBJ1-3 - - TRBV11-2 CASSPRSGSGNTIYF TGTGCCAGCAGCCCACGGTCAGGGTCCGGAAACACCATATATTTT
TRBJ2-7 - - TRBV30 CANPGLAIDEQYF TGTGCCAATCCCGGCCTAGCGATAGACGAGCAGTACTTC
TRBJ2-7 once - TRBV4-1 CASSQVQGPYEQYF TGCGCCAGCAGCCAAGTCCAGGGCCCCTACGAGCAGTACTTC
TRBJ2-2 - TRBD2 TRBV7-9 CASSLPGSGGGTGELFF TGTGCCAGCAGCCTCCCGGGTAGCGGGGGGGGCACCGGGGAGCTGTTTTTT